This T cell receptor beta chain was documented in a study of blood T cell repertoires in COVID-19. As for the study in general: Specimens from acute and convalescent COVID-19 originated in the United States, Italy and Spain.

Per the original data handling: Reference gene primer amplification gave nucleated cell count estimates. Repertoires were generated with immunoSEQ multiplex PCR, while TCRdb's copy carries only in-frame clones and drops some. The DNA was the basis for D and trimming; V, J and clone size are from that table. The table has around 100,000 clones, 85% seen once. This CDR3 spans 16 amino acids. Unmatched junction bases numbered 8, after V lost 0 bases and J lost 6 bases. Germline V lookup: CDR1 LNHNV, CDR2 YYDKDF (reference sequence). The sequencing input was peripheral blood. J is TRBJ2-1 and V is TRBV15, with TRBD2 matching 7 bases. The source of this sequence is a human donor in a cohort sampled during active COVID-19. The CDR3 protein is CATSRDRSSGLNEQFF. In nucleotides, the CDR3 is TGTGCCACCAGCAGAGACCGCTCTAGCGGCCTCAATGAGCAGTTCTTC.